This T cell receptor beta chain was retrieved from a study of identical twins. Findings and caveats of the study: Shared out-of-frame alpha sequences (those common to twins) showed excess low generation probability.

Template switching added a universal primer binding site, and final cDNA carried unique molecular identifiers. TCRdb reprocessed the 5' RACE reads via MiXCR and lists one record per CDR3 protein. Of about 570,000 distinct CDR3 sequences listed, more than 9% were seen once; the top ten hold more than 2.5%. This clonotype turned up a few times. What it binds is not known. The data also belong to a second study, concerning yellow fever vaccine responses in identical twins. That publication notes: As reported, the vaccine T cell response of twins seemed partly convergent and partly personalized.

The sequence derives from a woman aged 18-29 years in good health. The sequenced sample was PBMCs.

CDR3 nucleotides: TGCAGCGGCCGAGGACAGCATTCCTACGAGCAGTACTTC. This codes for CSGRGQHSYEQYF. The chain recombines TRBV29-1 with TRBJ2-7; perhaps TRBD1 as D (6 bases). CDR3 length equals 13 residues. Trimming removed 7 bases at V and 1 base at J, with 14 bases between. From germline, CDR1 is SQVTM and CDR2 ANQGSEA.